One and the same sample provided the 14 T cell receptor beta chains below, sequenced in a study of CD8+CD57+ T cells in acquired aplastic anemia. An expansion of CD8+CD57+ cells by flow cytometry had been shown in patients chosen for sequencing. Genomic DNA provided the template from which TCR beta VDJ and CDR3 profiles were obtained. TCRdb analysed the reads with MiXCR anew, one entry per CDR3 protein. Of 260,000 or so distinct CDR3 sequences detected, approximately 86% appear once; the ten largest clones hold over 35%. The sequenced sample consisted of sorted CD4+, CD8+, or CD8+CD57+ T cells (not recorded which) from PBMCs. These receptors were taken from a human donor with aplastic anemia.

Notes on this clonotype: A junction boundary mismatches the germline segment, possibly from a read error. J is TRBJ2-2 and V is TRBV5-1; no reliable D call. In germline, CDR1 is SGHRS, CDR2 YFSETQ. The CDR3 sequence is 12 residues long. The chain's CDR3 is CASRPVPEELFF. The CDR3 nucleotides read TGTGCCAGCCGCCCGGTGCCCGAGGAGCTGTTTTTT. The whole variable domain, remainder taken from reference TRBV5-1 and TRBJ2-2, is KAGVTQTPRYLIKTRGQQVTLSCSPISGHRSVSWYQQTPGQGLQFLFEYFSETQRNKGNFPGRFSGRQFSNSRSEMNVSTLELGDSALYLCASRPVPEELFFGEGSRLTVL.

Turning to this clonotype: Mismatch with germline at one junction end may stem from a read error. This chain joins TRBV7-9 and TRBJ2-1; 10 positions agree with TRBD2. There are 14 residues in the CDR3. Germline V CDR1 and CDR2: SEHNR, FQNEAQ (reference sequence). The CDR3 DNA reads as TGTGCCAGCAGCCAACAAAGAAGCGGGGGGGAGCATGACTTC. Translation gives CASSQQRSGGEHDF.

This clonotype is a singleton in its sample. A read error may produce the germline difference seen at one junction end. This chain links TRBV7-9 with TRBJ2-3, with D possibly matching TRBD2 (6 bases). Germline V lookup: CDR1 SEHNR, CDR2 FQNEAQ (reference sequence). The CDR3 has 14 amino acids. The DNA of the CDR3 is TGTGCCAGCAGCGTAGCGGCAGAGCCCGAGACCCAGTATTTT. Amino acids: CASSVAAEPETQYF.

The rearrangement uses TRBV20-1 and TRBJ2-1; the D gene could be TRBD1 or TRBD2 (6 bases each). V was shortened by 0 bases and J by 10 bases, with 19 bases between the two germline ends. CDR3 length equals 15 residues. Germline CDR1 and CDR2: DFQATT and SNEGSKA (reference sequence). The CDR3 region is CSARDGGRDTGEQFF. In nucleotides, the CDR3 is TGCAGTGCTAGAGACGGGGGCAGGGACACGGGAGAGCAGTTCTTC.

As regards this clonotype: A read error may produce the germline difference seen at one junction end. The CDR3 DNA follows: TGTGCCAGCAGCCTGGACAGGGTCTATGGCTACACGTTT. Translated, it gives CASSLDRVYGYTF. The chain links TRBV12-3 or TRBV12-4 to TRBJ1-2, with TRBD1 matching over 8 bases. The CDR3 sequence is 13 residues long.

Of note for this clonotype: The junction does not match germline at one end; this may be a read error. Here the CDR3 reads CASSGRDSKDTQYF. The DNA for the CDR3 is TGTGCCAGCAGCGGACGGGACAGCAAAGACACCCAGTACTTC. V and J are TRBV15 and TRBJ2-5; 7 nucleotides match TRBD1. Germline V gene data show CDR1 as LNHNV and CDR2 as YYDKDF (reference sequence). This CDR3 has 14 residues.

With regard to this clonotype: The junction does not match germline at one end; this may be a read error. V and J are TRBV7-9 and TRBJ2-3; D is possibly TRBD1 or TRBD2 (5 bases each). The CDR3 has 14 residues. Looked up from germline, CDR1 is SEHNR and CDR2 is FQNEAQ (reference sequence). As DNA, the CDR3 is TGTGCCAGCAGTTCTGAGGGCGGTGGGACCTGGGGTGAGTTT. This gives the protein CASSSEGGGTWGEF.

This clonotype was seen just once. The conserved phenylalanine or tryptophan normally closing the CDR3 is absent here, so this likely arose from a read error. The DNA is omitted, as the CDR3 cannot be located on it reliably, and the CDR3 follows TCRdb's listing. The J gene is TRBJ1-2, the V gene TRBV7-8; TRBD1 was called by the table and not checked on the DNA. Germline V gene sequence: CDR1 SGHVS, CDR2 FQNEAQ. The CDR3 adds up to 13 amino acids, both ends counted. CDR3 region: CASSLDGGGGTPY.

This clonotype appeared a few times. V and J are TRBV7-6 and TRBJ2-3; D is ambiguous. The germline V gene has CDR1 SGHVS and CDR2 FNYEAQ. Trimming took 1 base from V and 5 from J, leaving 4 bases between them. There are 12 residues in the CDR3. The CDR3 nucleotides read TGTGCCAGCAGCTTAGACGAAGATACGCAGTATTTT. Its protein product is CASSLDEDTQYF. The entire variable domain, with the rest obtained from reference TRBV7-6 and TRBJ2-3, is as follows: GAGVSQSPRYKVTKRGQDVALRCDPISGHVSLYWYRQALGQGPEFLTYFNYEAQQDKSGLPNDRFSAERPEGSISTLTIQRTEQRDSAMYRCASSLDEDTQYFGPGTRLTVL.

V gene TRBV7-9 combines with J gene TRBJ2-5; 8 bases are shared with TRBD1. CDR3 length equals 15 residues. J gave up 7 bases and V 5 bases, and 12 bases lay outside the gene matches. The V gene's germline CDR1 is SEHNR and CDR2 FQNEAQ (reference sequence). In DNA form, the CDR3 reads TGTGCCAGCAGCAATGGACAGGGTTCTCACCTGACCCAGTACTTC. It specifies CASSNGQGSHLTQYF.

This sequence joins TRBV7-9 and TRBJ2-1; 9 bases are a match to TRBD2. The J call is uncertain, as TRBJ2-7 better fits the DNA end. This CDR3 is 16 amino acids long. The germline V gene has CDR1 SEHNR and CDR2 FQNEAQ (reference sequence). The CDR3 protein is CASSFQRSGGRDKQYF. The CDR3 region has the DNA TGTGCCAGCAGCTTTCAAAGAAGCGGGGGGAGAGATAAGCAGTACTTC.

There are a few counts of this clonotype. The chain is built from TRBV10-3 and TRBJ1-2, with 10 bases that match TRBD1. The CDR3 covers 14 residues. Trimming removed 5 bases from V and 4 bases from J; junction bases left unmatched: 4. Germline V lookup: CDR1 ENHRY, CDR2 SYGVKD. CDR3 sequence: CAISPGQGLYGYTF. As DNA, the CDR3 is TGTGCCATCAGTCCGGGACAGGGGCTCTATGGCTACACCTTC.

Remarks on this clonotype: At one end the junction does not follow the germline gene, possibly because of a read error. This chain uses TRBV7-6 with TRBJ2-5; no reliable D call. This CDR3 comprises 14 residues. CDR1 is SGHVS, CDR2 FNYEAQ, per germline. CDR3 loop: CASSLPPTDTQYFF. The CDR3 coding sequence is TGTGCCAGCAGCTTACCCCCCACAGATACGCAGTATTTTTTC.

This clonotype is a singleton in its sample. The V gene is TRBV9, the J gene TRBJ2-5, with no clear D. The CDR3 covers 15 residues. From germline, CDR1 is SGDLS and CDR2 YYNGEE. Trimming shortened V by 1 base and J by 9 bases, and 19 bases separated the two germline ends. CDR3 coding DNA: TGTGCCAGCAGCGTAAGGACCGCCTGGAATCAGCCCCAGTACTTC. Protein: CASSVRTAWNQPQYF.